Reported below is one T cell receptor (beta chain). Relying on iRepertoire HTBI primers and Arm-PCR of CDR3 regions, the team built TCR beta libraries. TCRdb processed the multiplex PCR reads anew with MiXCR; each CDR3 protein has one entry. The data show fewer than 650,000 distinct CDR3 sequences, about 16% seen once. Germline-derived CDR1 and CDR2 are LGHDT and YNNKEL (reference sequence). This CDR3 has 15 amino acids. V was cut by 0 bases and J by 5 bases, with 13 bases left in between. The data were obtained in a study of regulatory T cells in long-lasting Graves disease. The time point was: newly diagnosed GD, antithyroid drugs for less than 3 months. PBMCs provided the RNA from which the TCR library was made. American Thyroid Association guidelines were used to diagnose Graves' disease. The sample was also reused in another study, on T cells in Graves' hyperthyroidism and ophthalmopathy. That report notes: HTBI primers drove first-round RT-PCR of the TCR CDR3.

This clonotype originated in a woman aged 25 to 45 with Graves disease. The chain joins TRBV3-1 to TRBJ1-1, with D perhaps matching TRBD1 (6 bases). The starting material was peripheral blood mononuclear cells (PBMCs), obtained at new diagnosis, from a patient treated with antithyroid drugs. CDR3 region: CASSQDPPGVTEAFF. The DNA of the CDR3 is TGTGCCAGCAGCCAAGATCCCCCAGGGGTGACTGAAGCTTTCTTT.